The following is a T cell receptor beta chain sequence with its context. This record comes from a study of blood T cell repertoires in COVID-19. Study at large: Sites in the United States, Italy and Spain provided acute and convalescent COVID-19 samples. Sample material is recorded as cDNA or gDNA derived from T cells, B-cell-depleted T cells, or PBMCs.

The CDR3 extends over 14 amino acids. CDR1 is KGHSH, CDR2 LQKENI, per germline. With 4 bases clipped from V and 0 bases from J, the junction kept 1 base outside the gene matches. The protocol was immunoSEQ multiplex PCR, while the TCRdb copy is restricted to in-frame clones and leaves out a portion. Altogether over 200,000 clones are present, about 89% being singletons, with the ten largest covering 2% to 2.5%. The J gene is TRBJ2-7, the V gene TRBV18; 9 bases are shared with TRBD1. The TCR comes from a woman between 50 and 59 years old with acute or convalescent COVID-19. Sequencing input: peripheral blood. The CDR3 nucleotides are TGTGCCAGCTCACGGGACAGGGTCTCCTACGAGCAGTACTTC. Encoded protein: CASSRDRVSYEQYF.